This T cell receptor beta chain was captured by sequencing in a study of T cell repertoires in cytomegalovirus infection. Via MiXCR, TCRdb re-called the reads, giving one row per CDR3 protein. Altogether approximately 990,000 distinct CDR3 sequences are present, roughly 30% being singletons, with the ten largest covering about an eighth. Trimming shortened V by 4 bases and J by 5 bases, and 9 bases separated the two germline ends. CDR1 is SQVTM, CDR2 ANQGSEA, per germline. The CDR3 is 12 residues long. This clonotype turned up a few times. Its antigen is not identified. The starting material was cultured CD8+ T cells from PBMCs, obtained from culture after CMV antigen stimulation. J is TRBJ2-1 and V is TRBV29-1; maybe TRBD1 (5 bases). The receptor was derived from a human donor in good health (CMV status not recorded). Some clones in this sample may be carry-over from other donors' samples. CDR3 in amino acids: CSVGQGHNEQFF. DNA for the CDR3: TGCAGCGTTGGGCAGGGCCACAATGAGCAGTTCTTC.